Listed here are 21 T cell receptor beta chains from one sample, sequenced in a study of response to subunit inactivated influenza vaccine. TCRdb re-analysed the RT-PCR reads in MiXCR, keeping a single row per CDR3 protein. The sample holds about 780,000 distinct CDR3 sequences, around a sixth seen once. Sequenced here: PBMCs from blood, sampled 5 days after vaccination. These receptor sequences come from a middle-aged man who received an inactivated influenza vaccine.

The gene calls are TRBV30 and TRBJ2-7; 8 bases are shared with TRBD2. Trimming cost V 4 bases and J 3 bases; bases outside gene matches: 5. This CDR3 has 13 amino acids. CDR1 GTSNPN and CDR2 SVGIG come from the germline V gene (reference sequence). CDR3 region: CAWNPGLGYEQYF. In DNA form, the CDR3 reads TGTGCCTGGAATCCGGGACTAGGCTACGAGCAGTACTTC.

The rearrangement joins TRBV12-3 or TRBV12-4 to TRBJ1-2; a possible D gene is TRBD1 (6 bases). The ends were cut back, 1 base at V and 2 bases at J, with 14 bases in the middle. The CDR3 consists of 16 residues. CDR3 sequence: CASSLEGGAPNYGYTF. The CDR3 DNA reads TGTGCCAGCAGTTTAGAAGGGGGGGCGCCGAACTATGGCTACACCTTC.

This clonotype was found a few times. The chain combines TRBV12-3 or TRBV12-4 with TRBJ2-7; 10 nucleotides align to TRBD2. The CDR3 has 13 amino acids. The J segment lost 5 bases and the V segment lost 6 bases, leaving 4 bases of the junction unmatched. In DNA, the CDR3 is TGTGCCAGCAGGGATACTAGCGGGAACGAGCAGTACTTC. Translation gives CASRDTSGNEQYF.

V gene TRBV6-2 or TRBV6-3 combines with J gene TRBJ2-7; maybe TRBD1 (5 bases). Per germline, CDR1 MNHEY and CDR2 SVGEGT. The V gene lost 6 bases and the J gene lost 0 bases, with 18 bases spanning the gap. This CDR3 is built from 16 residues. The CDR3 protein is CASSHQGSPVSYEQYF. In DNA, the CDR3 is TGTGCCAGCAGCCACCAGGGTTCCCCCGTCTCCTACGAGCAGTACTTC.

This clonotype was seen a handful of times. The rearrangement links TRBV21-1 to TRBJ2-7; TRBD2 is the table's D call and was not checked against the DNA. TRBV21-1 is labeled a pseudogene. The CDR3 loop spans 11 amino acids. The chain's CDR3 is CASSKTAARYF. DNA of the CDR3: TGTGCCAGCAGCAAAACGGCGGCCCGATACTTC.

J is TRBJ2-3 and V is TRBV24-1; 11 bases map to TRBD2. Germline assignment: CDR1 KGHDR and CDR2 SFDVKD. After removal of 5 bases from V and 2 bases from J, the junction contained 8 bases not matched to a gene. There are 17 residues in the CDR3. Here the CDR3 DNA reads TGTGCCACCAGTGGCCTGGGACTAGCGGACTACACAGATACGCAGTATTTT. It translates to CATSGLGLADYTDTQYF.

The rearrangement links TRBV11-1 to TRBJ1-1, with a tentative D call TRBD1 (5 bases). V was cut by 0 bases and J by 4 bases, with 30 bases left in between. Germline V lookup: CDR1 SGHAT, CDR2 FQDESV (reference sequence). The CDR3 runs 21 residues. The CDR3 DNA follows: TGTGCCAGCAGCTTAGCTACCCTTCATGGGACGGATTATTTTTTAGGCACTGAAGCTTTCTTT. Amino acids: CASSLATLHGTDYFLGTEAFF.

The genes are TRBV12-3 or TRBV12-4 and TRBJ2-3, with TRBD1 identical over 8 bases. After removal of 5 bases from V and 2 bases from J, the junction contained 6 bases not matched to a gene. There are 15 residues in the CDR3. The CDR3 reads CASSRQGRYTDTQYF. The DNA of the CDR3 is TGTGCCAGCAGTCGACAGGGGCGATACACAGATACGCAGTATTTT.

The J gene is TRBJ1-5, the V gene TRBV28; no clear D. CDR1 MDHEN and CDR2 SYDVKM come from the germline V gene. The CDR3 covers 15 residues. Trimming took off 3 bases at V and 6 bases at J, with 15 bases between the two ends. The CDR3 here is CASSFLAGMPQPQHF. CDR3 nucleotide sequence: TGTGCCAGCAGTTTCTTGGCAGGAATGCCTCAGCCCCAGCATTTT.

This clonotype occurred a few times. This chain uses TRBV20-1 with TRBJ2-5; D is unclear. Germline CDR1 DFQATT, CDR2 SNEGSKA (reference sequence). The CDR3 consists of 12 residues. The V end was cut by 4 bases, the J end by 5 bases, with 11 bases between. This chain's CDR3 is CSATTSPETQYF. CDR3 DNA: TGCAGTGCTACCACCTCCCCCGAGACCCAGTACTTC.

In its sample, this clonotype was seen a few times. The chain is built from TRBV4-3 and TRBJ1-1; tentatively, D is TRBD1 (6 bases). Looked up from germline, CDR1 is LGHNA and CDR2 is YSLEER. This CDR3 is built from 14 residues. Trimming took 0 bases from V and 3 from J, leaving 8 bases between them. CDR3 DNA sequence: TGCGCCAGCAGCCAAGATTACAGGGACACTGAAGCTTTCTTT. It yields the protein CASSQDYRDTEAFF.

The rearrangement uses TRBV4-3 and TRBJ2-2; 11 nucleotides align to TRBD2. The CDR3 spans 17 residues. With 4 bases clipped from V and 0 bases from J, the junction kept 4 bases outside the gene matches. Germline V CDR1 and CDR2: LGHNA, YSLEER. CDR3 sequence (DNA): TGCGCCAGCAGCCGTAGCGGGGGGGCCCCGAACACCGGGGAGCTGTTTTTT. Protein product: CASSRSGGAPNTGELFF.

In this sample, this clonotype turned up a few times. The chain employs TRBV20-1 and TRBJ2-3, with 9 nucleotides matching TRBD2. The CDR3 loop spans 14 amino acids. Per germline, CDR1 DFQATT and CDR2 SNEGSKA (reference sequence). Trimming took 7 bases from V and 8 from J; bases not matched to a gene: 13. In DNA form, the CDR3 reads TGCAGTGGCCACACCGGGACTAGCAAGGGTACGCAGTATTTT. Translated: CSGHTGTSKGTQYF.

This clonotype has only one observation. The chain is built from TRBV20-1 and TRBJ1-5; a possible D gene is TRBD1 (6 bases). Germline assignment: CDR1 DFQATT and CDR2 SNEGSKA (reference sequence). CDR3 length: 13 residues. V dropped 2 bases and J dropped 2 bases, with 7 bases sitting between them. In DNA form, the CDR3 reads TGCAGTGCTAGAAACAGGGGCAATCAGCCCCAGCATTTT. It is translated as CSARNRGNQPQHF.

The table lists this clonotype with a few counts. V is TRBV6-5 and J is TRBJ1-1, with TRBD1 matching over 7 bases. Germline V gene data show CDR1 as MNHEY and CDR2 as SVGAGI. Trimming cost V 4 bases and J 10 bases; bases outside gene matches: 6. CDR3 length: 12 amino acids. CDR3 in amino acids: CASSSRTGVAFF. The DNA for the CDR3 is TGTGCCAGCAGTTCTCGAACAGGGGTAGCTTTCTTT.

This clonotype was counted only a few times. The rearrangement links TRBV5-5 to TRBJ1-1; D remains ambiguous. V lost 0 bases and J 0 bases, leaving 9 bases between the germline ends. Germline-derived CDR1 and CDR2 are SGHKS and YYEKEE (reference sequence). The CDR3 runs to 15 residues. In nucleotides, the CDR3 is TGTGCCAGCAGCTTGGGCGACGCTTTGAACACTGAAGCTTTCTTT. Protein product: CASSLGDALNTEAFF.

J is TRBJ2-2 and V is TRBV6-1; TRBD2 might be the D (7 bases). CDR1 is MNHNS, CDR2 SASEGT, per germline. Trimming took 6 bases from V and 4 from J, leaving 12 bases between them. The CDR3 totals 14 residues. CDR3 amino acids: CASRRGQGTGELFF. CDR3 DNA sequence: TGTGCCAGCAGGCGGGGGCAGGGCACCGGGGAGCTGTTTTTT.

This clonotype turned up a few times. For the CDR3, the DNA is TGTGCCAGCAGCTCAGCGCGTAGCGGACAGGGGGGAAAGGAGACCCAGTACTTC. Its translation: CASSSARSGQGGKETQYF. The V and J genes are TRBV11-1 and TRBJ2-5; 10 bases align to TRBD1. The germline V gene encodes CDR1 SGHAT and CDR2 FQDESV (reference sequence). J gave up 5 bases and V 4 bases, and 16 bases lay outside the gene matches. The CDR3 length is 18 residues.

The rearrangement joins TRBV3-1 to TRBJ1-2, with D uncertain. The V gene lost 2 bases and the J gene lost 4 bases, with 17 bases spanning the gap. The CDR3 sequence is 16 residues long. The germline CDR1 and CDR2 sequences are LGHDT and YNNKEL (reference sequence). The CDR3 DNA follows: TGTGCCAGCAGCCAAACGCTTACTGAGTTCTCCTATGGCTACACCTTC. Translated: CASSQTLTEFSYGYTF.

CDR3 sequence reads: CASKAPLGTRTRETQYF. The DNA for the CDR3 is TGTGCCAGCAAGGCCCCTCTCGGGACACGAACCCGGGAGACCCAGTACTTC. The rearrangement links TRBV5-6 to TRBJ2-5; maybe TRBD1 (6 bases). Germline CDR1 is SGHDT and CDR2 is YYEEEE. V was shortened by 6 bases and J by 5 bases, with 26 bases between the two germline ends. This CDR3 has 17 amino acids.

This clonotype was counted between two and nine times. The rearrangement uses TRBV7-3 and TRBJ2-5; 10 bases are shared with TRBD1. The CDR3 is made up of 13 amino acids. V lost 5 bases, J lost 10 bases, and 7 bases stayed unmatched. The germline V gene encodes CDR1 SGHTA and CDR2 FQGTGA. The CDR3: CASSPGTGEVQYF. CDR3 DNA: TGTGCCAGCAGCCCTGGGACAGGGGAGGTCCAGTACTTC.